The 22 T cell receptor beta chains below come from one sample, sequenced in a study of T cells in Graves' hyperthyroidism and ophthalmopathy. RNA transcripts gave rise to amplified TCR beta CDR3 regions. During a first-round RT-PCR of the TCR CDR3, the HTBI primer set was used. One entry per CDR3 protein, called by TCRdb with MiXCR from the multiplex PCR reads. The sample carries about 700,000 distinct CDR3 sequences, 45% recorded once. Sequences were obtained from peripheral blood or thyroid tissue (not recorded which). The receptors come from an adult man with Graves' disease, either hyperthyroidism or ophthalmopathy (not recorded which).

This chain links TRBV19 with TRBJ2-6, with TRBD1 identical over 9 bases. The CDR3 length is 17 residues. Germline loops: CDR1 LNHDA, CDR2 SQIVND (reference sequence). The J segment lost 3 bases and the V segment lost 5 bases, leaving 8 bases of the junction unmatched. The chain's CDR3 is CASSLRTGAYGANVLTF. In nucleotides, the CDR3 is TGTGCCAGTAGTCTACGGACAGGGGCCTATGGGGCCAACGTCCTGACTTTC.

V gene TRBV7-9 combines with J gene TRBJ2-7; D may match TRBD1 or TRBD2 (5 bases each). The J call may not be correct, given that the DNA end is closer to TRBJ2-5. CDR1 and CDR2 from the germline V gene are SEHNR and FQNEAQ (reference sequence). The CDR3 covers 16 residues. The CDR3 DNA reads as TGTGCCAGCAGCTTAGCGGGGGTCCCCGGGCAGGAGACCCAGTACTTC. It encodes CASSLAGVPGQETQYF.

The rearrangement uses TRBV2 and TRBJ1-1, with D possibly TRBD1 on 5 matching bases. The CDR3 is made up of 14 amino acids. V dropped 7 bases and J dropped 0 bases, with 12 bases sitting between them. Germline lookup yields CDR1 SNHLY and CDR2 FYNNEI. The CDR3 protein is CASKGVNLNTEAFF. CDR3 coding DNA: TGTGCCAGCAAAGGGGTAAATTTGAACACTGAAGCTTTCTTT.

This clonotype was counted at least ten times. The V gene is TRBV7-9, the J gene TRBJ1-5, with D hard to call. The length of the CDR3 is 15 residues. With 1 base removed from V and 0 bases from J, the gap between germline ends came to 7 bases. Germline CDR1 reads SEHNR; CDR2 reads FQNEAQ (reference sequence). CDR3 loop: CASSLGTDSNQPQHF. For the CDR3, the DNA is TGTGCCAGCAGCTTAGGTACGGATAGCAATCAGCCCCAGCATTTT. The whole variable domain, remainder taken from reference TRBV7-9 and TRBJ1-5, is DTGVSQNPRHKITKRGQNVTFRCDPISEHNRLYWYRQTLGQGPEFLTYFQNEAQLEKSRLLSDRFSAERPKGSFSTLEIQRTEQGDSAMYLCASSLGTDSNQPQHFGDGTRLSIL.

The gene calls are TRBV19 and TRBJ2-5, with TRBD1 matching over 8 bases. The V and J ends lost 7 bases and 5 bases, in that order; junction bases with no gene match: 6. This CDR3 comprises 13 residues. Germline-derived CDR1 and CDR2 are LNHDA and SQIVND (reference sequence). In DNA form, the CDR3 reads TGTGCCAGTAAGGAGGACAGGGTGGAGACCCAGTACTTC. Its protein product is CASKEDRVETQYF.

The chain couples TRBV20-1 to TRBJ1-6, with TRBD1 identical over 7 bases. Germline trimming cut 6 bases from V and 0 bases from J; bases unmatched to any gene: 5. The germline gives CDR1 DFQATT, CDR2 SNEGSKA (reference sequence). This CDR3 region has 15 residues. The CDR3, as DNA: TGCAGTGCGCGGGACAGCTTCTCCTATAATTCACCCCTCCACTTT. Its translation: CSARDSFSYNSPLHF.

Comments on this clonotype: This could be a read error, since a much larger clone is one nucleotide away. The CDR3 DNA is TGCGTCAGCAGCTTGGTCTGGGACACTGAAGCTTTCTTT. Amino acids: CVSSLVWDTEAFF. This chain uses TRBV5-1 with TRBJ1-1, with D hard to call. The germline CDR1 and CDR2 sequences are SGHRS and YFSETQ. This CDR3 region has 13 residues.

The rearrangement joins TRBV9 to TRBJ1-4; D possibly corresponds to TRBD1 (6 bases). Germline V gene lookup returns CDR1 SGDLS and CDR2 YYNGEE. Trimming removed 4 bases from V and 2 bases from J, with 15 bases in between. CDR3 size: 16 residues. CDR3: CASSFKRGATNEKLFF. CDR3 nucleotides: TGTGCCAGCAGCTTCAAAAGGGGGGCGACTAATGAAAAACTGTTTTTT.

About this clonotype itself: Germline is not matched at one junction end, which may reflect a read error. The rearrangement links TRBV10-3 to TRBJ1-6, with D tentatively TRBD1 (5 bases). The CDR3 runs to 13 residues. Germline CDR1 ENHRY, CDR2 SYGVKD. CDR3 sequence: CAISDGGNSLLHF. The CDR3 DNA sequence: TGTGCCATCAGTGACGGGGGTAATTCACTCCTCCACTTT.

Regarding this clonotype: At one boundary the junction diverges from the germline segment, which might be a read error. CDR3 amino acids: CASSQRLGQGTYEQYF. DNA for the CDR3: TGCGCCAGCAGCCAGCGCCTTGGACAGGGGACCTACGAGCAGTACTTC. The chain joins TRBV7-8 to TRBJ2-7; 9 bases align to TRBD1. Germline V gene sequence: CDR1 SGHVS, CDR2 FQNEAQ. The CDR3 runs 16 residues.

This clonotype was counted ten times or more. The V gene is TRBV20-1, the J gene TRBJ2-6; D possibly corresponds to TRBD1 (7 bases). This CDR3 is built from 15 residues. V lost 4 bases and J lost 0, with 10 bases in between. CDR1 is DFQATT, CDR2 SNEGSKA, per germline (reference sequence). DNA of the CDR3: TGCAGTGCTACAGGGGGAGGCTCTGGGGCCAACGTCCTGACTTTC. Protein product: CSATGGGSGANVLTF.

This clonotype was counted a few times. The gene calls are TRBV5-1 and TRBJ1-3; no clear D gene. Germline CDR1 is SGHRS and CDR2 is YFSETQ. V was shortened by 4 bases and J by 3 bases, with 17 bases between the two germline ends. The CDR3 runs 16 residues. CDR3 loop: CASSGETGDGGNTIYF. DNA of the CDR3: TGCGCCAGCAGCGGAGAGACGGGTGACGGTGGAAACACCATATATTTT.

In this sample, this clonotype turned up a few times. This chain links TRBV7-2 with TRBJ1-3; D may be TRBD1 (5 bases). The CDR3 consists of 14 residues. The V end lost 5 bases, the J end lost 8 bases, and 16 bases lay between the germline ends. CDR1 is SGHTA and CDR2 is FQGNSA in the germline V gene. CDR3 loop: CASSQGVRVDTIYF. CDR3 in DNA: TGTGCCAGCAGCCAAGGTGTCAGGGTAGACACCATATATTTT.

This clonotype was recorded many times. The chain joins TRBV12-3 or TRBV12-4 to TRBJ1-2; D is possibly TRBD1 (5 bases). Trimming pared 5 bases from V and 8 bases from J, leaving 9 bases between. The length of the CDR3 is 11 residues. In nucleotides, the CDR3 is TGTGCCAGCAGTGCAGGGAGCGGCTACACCTTC. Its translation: CASSAGSGYTF.

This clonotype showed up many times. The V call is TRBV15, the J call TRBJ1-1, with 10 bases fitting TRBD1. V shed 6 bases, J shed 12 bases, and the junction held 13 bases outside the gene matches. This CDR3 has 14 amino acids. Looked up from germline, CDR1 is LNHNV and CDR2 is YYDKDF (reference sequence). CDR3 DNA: TGTGCCACCAGGTCCAATCGACAGGGGGCTGGGCCTTTCTTT. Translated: CATRSNRQGAGPFF.

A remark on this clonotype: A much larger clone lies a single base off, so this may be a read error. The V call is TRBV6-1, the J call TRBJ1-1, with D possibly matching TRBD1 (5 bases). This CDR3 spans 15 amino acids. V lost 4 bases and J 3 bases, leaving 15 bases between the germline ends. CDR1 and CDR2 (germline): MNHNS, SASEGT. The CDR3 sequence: CASSAQGGQYTEAFF. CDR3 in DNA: TGTGCCAGCAGTGCTCAGGGTGGACAATACACTGAAGCTTTCTTT.

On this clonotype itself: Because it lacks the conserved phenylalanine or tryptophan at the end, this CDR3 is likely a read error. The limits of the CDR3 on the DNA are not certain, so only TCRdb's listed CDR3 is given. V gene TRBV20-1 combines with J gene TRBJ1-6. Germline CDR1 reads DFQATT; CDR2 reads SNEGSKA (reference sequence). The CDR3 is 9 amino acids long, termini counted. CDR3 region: CSASSTRTS.

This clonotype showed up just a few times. The CDR3 sequence is CASSVELAGGQETQYF. The DNA of the CDR3 is TGTGCCAGCAGCGTAGAGCTAGCGGGGGGACAAGAGACCCAGTACTTC. The chain couples TRBV9 to TRBJ2-5, with TRBD2 matching over 11 bases. The CDR3 is 16 amino acids. With 0 bases clipped from V and 2 bases from J, the junction kept 3 bases outside the gene matches. The V gene's germline CDR1 is SGDLS and CDR2 YYNGEE.

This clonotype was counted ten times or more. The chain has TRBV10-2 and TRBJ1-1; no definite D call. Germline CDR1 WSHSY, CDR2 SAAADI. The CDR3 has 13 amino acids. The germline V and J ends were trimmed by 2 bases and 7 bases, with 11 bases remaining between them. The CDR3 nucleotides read TGCGCCAGCAGTGAGACCCTCCGCGGTGAAGCTTTCTTT. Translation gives CASSETLRGEAFF.

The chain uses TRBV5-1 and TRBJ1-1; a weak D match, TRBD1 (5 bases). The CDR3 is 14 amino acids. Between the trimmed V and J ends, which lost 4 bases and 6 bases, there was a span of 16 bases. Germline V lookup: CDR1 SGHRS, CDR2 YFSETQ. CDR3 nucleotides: TGCGCCAGCAGCAAGGGACCGTCCAACGCTGAAGCTTTCTTT. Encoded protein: CASSKGPSNAEAFF.

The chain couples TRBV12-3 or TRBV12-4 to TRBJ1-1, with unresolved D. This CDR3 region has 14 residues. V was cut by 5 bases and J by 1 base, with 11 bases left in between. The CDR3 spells CASSGSLKNTEAFF. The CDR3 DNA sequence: TGTGCCAGCAGTGGTTCCCTTAAGAACACTGAAGCTTTCTTT.

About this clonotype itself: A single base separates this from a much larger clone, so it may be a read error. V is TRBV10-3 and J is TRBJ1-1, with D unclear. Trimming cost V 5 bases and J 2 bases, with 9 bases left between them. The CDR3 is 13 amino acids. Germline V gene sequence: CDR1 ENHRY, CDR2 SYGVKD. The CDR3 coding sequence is TGTGCCATCAGTACTGGCGCAAACACTGAAGCTTTCTTT. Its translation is CAISTGANTEAFF.